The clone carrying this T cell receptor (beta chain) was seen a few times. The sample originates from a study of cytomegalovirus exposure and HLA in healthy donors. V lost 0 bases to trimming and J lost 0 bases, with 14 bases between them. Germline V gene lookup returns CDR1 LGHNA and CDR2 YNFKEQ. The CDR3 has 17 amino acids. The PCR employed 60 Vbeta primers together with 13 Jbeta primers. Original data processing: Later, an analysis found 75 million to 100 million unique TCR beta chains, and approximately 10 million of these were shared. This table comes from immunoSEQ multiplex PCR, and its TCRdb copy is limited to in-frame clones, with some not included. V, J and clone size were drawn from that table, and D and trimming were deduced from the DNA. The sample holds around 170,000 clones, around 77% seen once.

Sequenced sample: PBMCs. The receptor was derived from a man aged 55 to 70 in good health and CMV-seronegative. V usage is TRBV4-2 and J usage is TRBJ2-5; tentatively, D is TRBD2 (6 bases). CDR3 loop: CASSQDAGGAHQETQYF. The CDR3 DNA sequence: TGTGCCAGCAGCCAAGATGCCGGAGGGGCCCACCAAGAGACCCAGTACTTC.